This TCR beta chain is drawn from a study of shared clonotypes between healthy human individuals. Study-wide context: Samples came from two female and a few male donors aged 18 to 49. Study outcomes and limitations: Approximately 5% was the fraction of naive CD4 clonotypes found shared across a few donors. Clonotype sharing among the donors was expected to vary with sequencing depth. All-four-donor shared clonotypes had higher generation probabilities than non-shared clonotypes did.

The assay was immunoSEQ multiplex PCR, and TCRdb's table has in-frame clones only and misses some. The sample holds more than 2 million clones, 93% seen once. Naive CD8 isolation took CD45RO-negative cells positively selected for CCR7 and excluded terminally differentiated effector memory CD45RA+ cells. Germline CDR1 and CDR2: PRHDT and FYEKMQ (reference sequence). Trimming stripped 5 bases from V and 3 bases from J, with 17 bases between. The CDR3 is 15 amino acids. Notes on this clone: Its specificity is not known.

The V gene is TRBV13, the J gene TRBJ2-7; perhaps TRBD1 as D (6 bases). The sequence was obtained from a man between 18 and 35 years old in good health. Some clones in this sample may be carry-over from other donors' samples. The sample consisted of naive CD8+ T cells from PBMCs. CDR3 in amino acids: CASSVTRDNSYEQYF. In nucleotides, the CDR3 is TGTGCCAGCAGCGTCACCCGGGACAACAGCTACGAGCAGTACTTC.